This is a list of T cell receptor beta chains from one sample in a study of blood T cell repertoires in COVID-19. Sequenced by immunoSEQ multiplex PCR; TCRdb stores in-frame clones only, minus some. The repertoire holds just under 30,000 clones, with about 90% as singletons. The sequencing sample was made of peripheral blood. These receptors all stem from a human donor with active COVID-19. The donor label of this sample is uncertain. Both conserved end residues are part of each CDR3. Each record gives: V gene, J gene, clone size, D gene, CDR3 protein, CDR3 DNA. D genes are given only for firm matches. Some rows have no size entry. The others give once, few or many, or a class for an expanded clone.

>TRBV28|TRBJ2-3|.|TRBD1
CASSWGQGVGTDTQYF
TGTGCCAGCAGTTGGGGACAGGGGGTGGGCACAGATACGCAGTATTTT
>TRBV19|TRBJ2-3|.|.
CASSMSNTRGNTQYF
TGTGCCAGTAGTATGAGCAACACTAGAGGGAATACGCAGTATTTT
>TRBV7-6|TRBJ2-5|.|TRBD2
CASSSGTTQWGTQYF
TGTGCCAGCAGCTCCGGGACTACTCAGTGGGGAACCCAGTACTTC
>TRBV4-3|TRBJ2-5|few|.
CASSPFMGAEETQYF
TGCGCCAGCAGCCCCTTTATGGGGGCGGAAGAGACCCAGTACTTC
>TRBV2|TRBJ1-1|.|.
CASSERISFF
TGTGCCAGCAGTGAGAGGATATCTTTCTTT
>TRBV28|TRBJ1-5|.|TRBD1
CASRRRTGVGNQPQHF
TGTGCCAGCAGGCGGCGAACAGGGGTGGGCAATCAGCCCCAGCATTTT
>TRBV6-2/TRBV6-3|TRBJ1-1|.|.
CASSYSTLNTEAFF
TGTGCCAGCAGTTACTCGACACTGAACACTGAAGCTTTCTTT
>TRBV11-3|TRBJ2-3|.|.
CASSSREYTDTQYF
TGTGCCAGCAGCTCCCGGGAGTACACAGATACGCAGTATTTT
>TRBV7-2|TRBJ1-1|.|TRBD1
CASSRRQGTEAFF
TGTGCCAGCAGCCGACGACAGGGGACTGAAGCTTTCTTT
>TRBV7-2|TRBJ1-2|few|TRBD1
CASSPDREGGYTF
TGTGCCAGCAGCCCAGACAGGGAAGGTGGCTACACCTTC
>TRBV10-3|TRBJ2-2|few|TRBD2
CATLSGGPNTGELFF
TGTGCTACCCTTAGCGGGGGGCCGAACACCGGGGAGCTGTTTTTT
>TRBV7-9|TRBJ2-7|.|TRBD2
CASSLGGGWDEQYF
TGTGCCAGCAGCTTAGGCGGGGGTTGGGACGAGCAGTACTTC
>TRBV7-3|TRBJ1-6|.|.
CASSLIAAGAGYNSPLHF
TGTGCCAGCAGCTTAATCGCGGCAGGGGCCGGATATAATTCACCCCTCCACTTT
>TRBV7-2|TRBJ2-2|.|TRBD2
CASSLSSGGNTGELFF
TGTGCCAGCAGCTTGAGTAGCGGGGGGAACACCGGGGAGCTGTTTTTT
>TRBV6-4|TRBJ2-3|.|.
CASSLATSTDTQYF
TGTGCCAGCAGTCTAGCGACTAGCACAGATACGCAGTATTTT
>TRBV10-3|TRBJ1-5|.|.
CAIGRQGSDNQPQHF
TGTGCCATCGGACGGCAGGGGAGTGACAATCAGCCCCAGCATTTT